These T cell receptor beta chains were read from a single sample in a study of beta chain features in type 1 diabetes. The table came from immunoSEQ multiplex PCR; TCRdb's copy has only in-frame clones and leaves some out. The profile shows some 290,000 clones, 20% to 25% of them singletons. Sequencing input: naive CD4+ T cells from blood. Source of these receptors: a woman younger than 45 with type 1 diabetes. Both conserved end residues are part of each CDR3. A D gene is named only where the DNA matches it firmly. Only part of the rows carry a size: once, few, many, or a class if the clone is expanded.

j_gene	d_gene	v_gene	abundance	CDR3nt	CDR3aa
TRBJ2-7	TRBD1	TRBV29-1	few	TGCAGCGTGGGACAGGGAGAGCTGTACGAGCAGTACTTC	CSVGQGELYEQYF
TRBJ1-5	NA	TRBV4-1	few	TGCGCCAGCAGCCAAGTCGATCAGCCCCAGCATTTT	CASSQVDQPQHF
TRBJ2-1	NA	TRBV11-2	NA	TGTGCCAGCAGCTCGGGACTCCCCGAGACGTTCTTC	CASSSGLPETFF
TRBJ1-1	TRBD1	TRBV29-1	NA	TGCAGCGTTGAGCCGGACAGGGGGCGACCGATGGGTGAAGCTTTCTTT	CSVEPDRGRPMGEAFF
TRBJ2-1	TRBD2	TRBV30	NA	TGTGCCTGGAGTGTGGGAGGGGTGTCCTACAATGAGCAGTTCTTC	CAWSVGGVSYNEQFF
TRBJ2-1	TRBD2	TRBV4-1	NA	TGCGCCAGCAGCTCCTGGACTAGCGGCACCTACAATGAGCAGTTCTTC	CASSSWTSGTYNEQFF
TRBJ2-5	TRBD1	TRBV7-9	NA	TGTGCCAGCAGCTTATCCCGACGTTCCGGTCCTGACAGGGGAGAGACCCAGTACTTC	CASSLSRRSGPDRGETQYF
TRBJ1-1	NA	TRBV7-2	NA	TGTGCCAGCAGCCCTACCCCCGGTTTAACTGAAGCTTTCTTT	CASSPTPGLTEAFF
TRBJ1-1	NA	TRBV28	few	TGTGCCAGCAGTTTATACACCCTGAACACTGAAGCTTTCTTT	CASSLYTLNTEAFF
TRBJ2-7	NA	TRBV9	few	TGTGCCAGCAGCGTGGGGGGTTCAAGCTCCTACGAGCAGTACTTC	CASSVGGSSSYEQYF
TRBJ1-5	NA	TRBV18	NA	TGTGCCAGCTCCCCGGACTTACTGGGTATGGAGCCCCAGCATTTT	CASSPDLLGMEPQHF
TRBJ2-1	NA	TRBV4-2	NA	TGTGCCAGCAGCCAAGATCTTGACTATTGGCAGTTCTTC	CASSQDLDYWQFF
TRBJ2-1	NA	TRBV12-5	NA	TGTGCTAGTGGTTTAACCATCGTCCCCCGGGGGCAGTTCTTC	CASGLTIVPRGQFF
TRBJ2-7	NA	TRBV29-1	few	TGCAGCGTACGACATGACAGCTACGAGCAGTACTTC	CSVRHDSYEQYF
TRBJ1-2	TRBD1	TRBV7-9	NA	TGTGCCAGCCTAAAGGTGGGGGACAGGAGGTACGGCTACACCTTC	CASLKVGDRRYGYTF
TRBJ2-6	TRBD2	TRBV7-3	NA	TGTGCCAGCAGTTCTAGCGGGAGCAACTCTGGGGCCAACGTCCTGACTTTC	CASSSSGSNSGANVLTF
TRBJ2-3	TRBD1	TRBV5-1	few	TGCGCCAGCATCGATAGCTCAGGGGGCCCAGATACGCAGTATTTT	CASIDSSGGPDTQYF
TRBJ2-1	NA	TRBV5-1	NA	TGCGCCAGCAGCTCCGGGACTGACAATGAGCAGTTCTTC	CASSSGTDNEQFF
TRBJ1-1	NA	TRBV6-1	NA	TGTGCCAGCAGCGATGGCCACACTGAAGCTTTCTTT	CASSDGHTEAFF
TRBJ2-3	TRBD1	TRBV11-2	NA	TGTGCCAGCAGCTTAGACGGACAGGGGGCGTATTTT	CASSLDGQGAYF
TRBJ2-1	TRBD1	TRBV30	NA	TGTGCCTGGAGTCGTGGGACAGTCAACCCTGAGCAGTTCTTC	CAWSRGTVNPEQFF
TRBJ1-3	NA	TRBV30	few	TGTGCCTGGAAAAGCGGAAACACCATATATTTT	CAWKSGNTIYF
TRBJ2-7	TRBD2	TRBV9	few	TGTGCCAGCAGCGTCCGGGAGGGCGGCTACGAGCAGTACTTC	CASSVREGGYEQYF
TRBJ2-7	NA	TRBV27	few	TGTGCCAGCAGCGTCCACAGGGCCTCCTACGAGCAGTACTTC	CASSVHRASYEQYF
TRBJ2-5	TRBD2	TRBV4-1	NA	TGCGCCAGCAGCCAAGTCCCCCTTAGCGGGAGTGGGGAGACCCAGTACTTC	CASSQVPLSGSGETQYF
TRBJ2-7	NA	TRBV28	few	TGTGCCAGCAGTCCTTTCTACGAGCAGTACTTC	CASSPFYEQYF
TRBJ2-3	NA	TRBV28	few	TGTGCCAGCAGTTTCTCACTAGTTTGGTCCAGCACAGATACGCAGTATTTT	CASSFSLVWSSTDTQYF
TRBJ2-7	NA	TRBV29-1	NA	TGCAGCGTCCTCCTGACAGACGCGATCTACGAGCAGTACTTC	CSVLLTDAIYEQYF
TRBJ2-7	TRBD1	TRBV29-1	few	TGCAGCGTTGGGGGGAGGGGACAGGGTGCCTACGAGCAGTACTTC	CSVGGRGQGAYEQYF
TRBJ2-1	NA	TRBV7-3	NA	TGTGCCAGCAGCTTGTATAACAATGAGCAGTTCTTC	CASSLYNNEQFF
TRBJ1-2	TRBD1	TRBV5-1	NA	TGCGCCAGCAGCCCCGGGACAGAGTATGGCTACACCTTC	CASSPGTEYGYTF